The rows below give T cell receptor beta chains drawn from one sample of a study of naive and memory T cell subsets. TCRdb analysed the UMI-ligation and nested PCR reads with MiXCR anew, one entry per CDR3 protein. The sample has tens of thousands of distinct CDR3 sequences, 5.2% seen once; the top ten hold approximately 7%. The sample consisted of blood. The origin of the receptors is an adult in good health. Both conserved end residues are part of each CDR3. The D gene is left open where the match is weak. Clone size is shown for a subset of rows, as once, few, many or a class of expanded clone.

NA | TRBJ1-3 | TRBV7-2 | many | CASSLVWGPGNTIYF | TGTGCCAGCAGCTTAGTATGGGGGCCAGGAAACACCATATATTTT
TRBD2 | TRBJ2-5 | TRBV7-2 | many | CASSRGLAGGPSETQYF | TGTGCCAGCAGCCGTGGACTAGCGGGAGGGCCCTCGGAGACCCAGTACTTC
NA | TRBJ2-7 | TRBV6-1 | many | CASSWSSDYEQYF | TGTGCCAGCTCGTGGTCCTCCGACTACGAGCAGTACTTC
NA | TRBJ1-1 | TRBV20-1 | NA | CSATTGGGRTEAFF | TGCAGTGCTACCACAGGTGGGGGGCGAACTGAAGCTTTCTTT
NA | TRBJ2-5 | TRBV5-6 | NA | CASSLLSRGETQYF | TGTGCCAGCAGCTTGCTCTCAAGAGGAGAGACCCAGTACTTC
NA | TRBJ1-4 | TRBV29-1 | few | CSVEGNEKLFF | TGCAGCGTTGAGGGGAATGAAAAACTGTTTTTT
NA | TRBJ2-1 | TRBV12-3/TRBV12-4 | few | CASSRRGVNEQFF | TGTGCCAGCAGCCGTAGGGGGGTCAATGAGCAGTTCTTC
NA | TRBJ2-3 | TRBV6-2/TRBV6-3 | many | CASSYVRGTDTQYF | TGTGCCAGCAGTTACGTGAGGGGGACAGATACGCAGTATTTT
NA | TRBJ2-1 | TRBV20-1 | NA | CSALESSYNEQFF | TGCAGTGCTTTAGAGAGCTCCTACAATGAGCAGTTCTTC
NA | TRBJ2-3 | TRBV7-2 | NA | CASSISFETKARVAQYF | TGTGCCAGCAGCATCTCGTTTGAGACAAAGGCCAGGGTGGCGCAGTATTTT
NA | TRBJ1-6 | TRBV30 | few | CAWSVQSSYNSPLHF | TGTGCCTGGAGTGTACAGAGCTCCTATAATTCACCCCTCCACTTT
NA | TRBJ2-3 | TRBV4-2 | many | CASSRETDTQYF | TGTGCCAGCAGCCGCGAAACAGATACGCAGTATTTT
TRBD2 | TRBJ2-7 | TRBV11-3 | many | CASGPAGSYEQYF | TGTGCCAGCGGACCAGCGGGATCCTACGAGCAGTACTTC
TRBD2 | TRBJ2-7 | TRBV6-1 | few | CASMTMASGRHEQYF | TGTGCCAGCATGACTATGGCCAGCGGGAGGCACGAGCAGTACTTC
NA | TRBJ1-1 | TRBV7-9 | many | CASSPQGLNTEAFF | TGTGCCAGCAGCCCGCAGGGTCTGAACACTGAAGCTTTCTTT
NA | TRBJ1-1 | TRBV4-3 | many | CASSQDLTNTEAFF | TGCGCCAGCAGCCAAGATCTGACGAACACTGAAGCTTTCTTT
TRBD2 | TRBJ2-6 | TRBV6-2/TRBV6-3 | many | CASRKGLAGVSGANVLTF | TGTGCCAGCAGAAAGGGACTAGCGGGAGTCTCTGGGGCCAACGTCCTGACTTTC
TRBD2 | TRBJ2-2 | TRBV5-1 | NA | CASSLLTSGVGTGELFF | TGCGCCAGCAGCTTGTTGACTAGCGGGGTCGGCACCGGGGAGCTGTTTTTT
TRBD2 | TRBJ2-7 | TRBV27 | many | CASSYHSSGSNYEQYF | TGTGCCAGCAGTTACCACTCTAGCGGGAGCAACTACGAGCAGTACTTC
NA | TRBJ1-1 | TRBV28 | many | CASRTGMKRWAFF | TGTGCCAGCAGGACCGGGATGAAGCGTTGGGCTTTCTTT
TRBD1 | TRBJ2-3 | TRBV7-6 | many | CASSTGVEATDTQYF | TGTGCCAGCAGCACAGGGGTCGAGGCGACAGATACGCAGTATTTT
TRBD2 | TRBJ2-5 | TRBV9 | few | CASSAGLAGETQYF | TGTGCCAGCAGCGCGGGACTAGCAGGCGAGACCCAGTACTTC
TRBD1 | TRBJ1-1 | TRBV28 | NA | CASSLMGQAGTEAFF | TGTGCCAGCAGTTTAATGGGACAGGCGGGCACTGAAGCTTTCTTT
NA | TRBJ1-1 | TRBV29-1 | many | CSVEAGRAFF | TGCAGCGTTGAGGCAGGGCGCGCTTTCTTT
NA | TRBJ1-4 | TRBV9 | many | CASSGGTNEKLFF | TGTGCCAGCTCCGGAGGAACTAATGAAAAACTGTTTTTT
NA | TRBJ1-1 | TRBV14 | many | CASSQERGTEAFF | TGTGCCAGCAGCCAAGAGAGGGGCACTGAAGCTTTCTTT
NA | TRBJ2-3 | TRBV7-3 | many | CASSPQPTRTDTQYF | TGTGCCAGCAGCCCCCAACCAACCCGCACAGATACGCAGTATTTT
TRBD2 | TRBJ2-1 | TRBV20-1 | many | CSASEIGGLAGVRNEQFF | TGCAGTGCTAGTGAGATAGGCGGGCTAGCGGGAGTGCGCAATGAGCAGTTCTTC
NA | TRBJ2-3 | TRBV6-6 | many | CASSYSMGGGTDTQYF | TGTGCCAGCAGTTACTCGATGGGGGGAGGCACAGATACGCAGTATTTT
NA | TRBJ2-6 | TRBV27 | many | CASSFSSGANVLTF | TGTGCCAGCAGTTTCTCCTCTGGGGCCAACGTCCTGACTTTC
NA | TRBJ1-5 | TRBV7-8 | medium-sized | CASSLYARQLNQPQHF | TGTGCCAGCAGCTTATATGCCCGACAGCTGAATCAGCCCCAGCATTTT
NA | TRBJ1-1 | TRBV5-4 | NA | CASSHGGNTEAFF | TGTGCCAGCAGCCATGGAGGAAACACTGAAGCTTTCTTT
TRBD1 | TRBJ1-1 | TRBV20-1 | many | CSAFSEGQGVTGTEAFF | TGCAGTGCTTTTTCCGAGGGACAGGGGGTGACAGGCACTGAAGCTTTCTTT